This entry features one T cell receptor delta chain sequence. TCRdb shows a much larger clone's protein in place of this DNA's translation, and the two differ at residue 13, likely through a read error; the protein shown is translated from the DNA. This sample was taken from a study of gamma-delta chains in newborns, infants, children. Looking at the study overall: Innate gammadelta T cells reportedly expand polyclonally right after birth, driven by microbial exposure, per the title.

From germline, CDR1 is TSWWSYY and CDR2 QGS. This CDR3 contains 19 residues. With CATT, TCRdb re-called clones from the reads. The data contain about 4,900 delta-chain clones, over 3% of them singletons. The clonotype comes from a child who was a newborn, infant or young child, either healthy, febrile or measles-vaccinated (not recorded which). The chain carries TRDV1 and TRDJ3; 10 bases align to TRDD3. Sequenced sample: blood. In DNA, the CDR3 is TGTGCTCTTGGGGAACTACATGGGGGATACACCTGGGAAACCCGACAGATGTTTTTC. Encoded protein: CALGELHGGYTWETRQMFF.